This T cell receptor (beta chain) is from a study of response to subunit inactivated influenza vaccine. Points from the study as a whole: Authors proposed each seasonal influenza vaccination draws in few new T cells.

In TCRdb, the RT-PCR reads were re-called with MiXCR into one record per CDR3 protein. Of about 530,000 distinct CDR3 sequences listed, approximately 12% were seen once; the top ten hold about 9.4%. A note on this clonotype: Its antigen is currently unknown.

Germline V gene lookup returns CDR1 SGHRS and CDR2 YFSETQ. J was trimmed by 5 bases and V by 4 bases; bases with no gene match: 14. The CDR3 has 17 amino acids. V and J are TRBV5-1 and TRBJ2-2, with 7 bases aligning to TRBD1. The sample was PBMCs from blood, taken on the day of vaccination. This clonotype originated in a man aged 45-60 years who received an inactivated influenza vaccine. CDR3 in DNA: TGCGCCAGCAGCAAAAGTAGGACAGGCCCGGGGACCGGGGAGCTGTTTTTT. Encoded protein: CASSKSRTGPGTGELFF.